The 29 T cell receptor beta chains reported below all come from one sample, sequenced in a study of blood T cell repertoires in COVID-19. This table comes from immunoSEQ multiplex PCR, and its TCRdb copy is limited to in-frame clones, with some not included. The top ten clones hold roughly 2.9% of a sample with some 290,000 clones, 90% of them seen once. The material sequenced was peripheral blood. The receptors come from a woman aged 25 to 39 with COVID-19, enrolled during active disease.

J is TRBJ1-1 and V is TRBV5-8, with D unresolved. The germline V gene encodes CDR1 SGHTS and CDR2 YDEGEE. The CDR3 consists of 13 residues. The V end was cut by 0 bases, the J end by 5 bases, with 8 bases between. The CDR3 DNA sequence: TGTGCCAGCAGCTTGGCACGGGTTACTGAAGCTTTCTTT. Translating gives CASSLARVTEAFF.

The rearrangement uses TRBV5-1 and TRBJ1-1; tentatively, D is TRBD1 (6 bases). The V end lost 0 bases, the J end lost 1 base, and 16 bases lay between the germline ends. There are 17 residues in the CDR3. CDR1 and CDR2 from the germline V gene are SGHRS and YFSETQ. The CDR3 DNA follows: TGCGCCAGCAGCTTGGAGTCCAGGGGCCCATGGAACACTGAAGCTTTCTTT. It encodes CASSLESRGPWNTEAFF.

Worth noting for this clone: Other DNA variants within this sample encode the same CDR3. The chain uses TRBV29-1 and TRBJ2-7; 8 nucleotides align to TRBD1. The junction had 4 bases not matched to a gene; V was cut back by 7 bases and J by 2 bases. The CDR3 contains 12 residues. CDR1 and CDR2 (germline): SQVTM, ANQGSEA. The CDR3 DNA sequence: TGCAGCGGTGGACAGGGCACCTACGAGCAGTACTTC. Protein: CSGGQGTYEQYF.

V gene TRBV29-1 combines with J gene TRBJ2-7, with 8 bases identical to TRBD1. This CDR3 region has 13 residues. Trimming removed 4 bases from V and 3 bases from J; junction bases left unmatched: 5. In germline, CDR1 is SQVTM, CDR2 ANQGSEA. The DNA for the CDR3 is TGCAGCGTTGGACAGGGGATTTACTACGAGCAGTACTTC. Its protein is CSVGQGIYYEQYF.

The V and J genes are TRBV6-5 and TRBJ2-7; 9 bases map to TRBD1. Germline-derived CDR1 and CDR2 are MNHEY and SVGAGI. With 6 bases clipped from V and 7 bases from J, the junction kept 7 bases outside the gene matches. CDR3 length equals 13 residues. CDR3 residues: CASRQQGAGEQYF. In DNA form, the CDR3 reads TGTGCCAGCAGGCAACAGGGGGCGGGGGAGCAGTACTTC.

This chain connects TRBV6-5 to TRBJ2-6, with D unresolved. CDR1 and CDR2 from the germline V gene are MNHEY and SVGAGI. This CDR3 region has 14 residues. CDR3: CAAPRSSGANVLTF. The DNA of the CDR3 is TGTGCAGCCCCCAGGTCCTCTGGGGCCAACGTCCTGACTTTC.

The genes are TRBV7-9 and TRBJ2-7; 7 bases agree with TRBD1. V gave up 6 bases and J gave up 4 bases; unmatched junction bases: 6. Germline CDR1 is SEHNR and CDR2 is FQNEAQ (reference sequence). The CDR3 has 13 residues. CDR3 bases: TGTGCCAGCAGTCGACAGGGAAATTACGAGCAGTACTTC. Encoded protein: CASSRQGNYEQYF. Full variable domain (rest looked up from reference TRBV7-9 and TRBJ2-7): DTGVSQNPRHKITKRGQNVTFRCDPISEHNRLYWYRQTLGQGPEFLTYFQNEAQLEKSRLLSDRFSAERPKGSFSTLEIQRTEQGDSAMYLCASSRQGNYEQYFGPGTRLTVT.

V usage is TRBV7-9 and J usage is TRBJ1-4; 9 positions agree with TRBD1. The CDR3 totals 15 residues. V shed 5 bases and J 7 bases; nucleotides not matched to a gene: 8. Germline V gene lookup returns CDR1 SEHNR and CDR2 FQNEAQ (reference sequence). The CDR3 region has the DNA TGTGCCAGCAGCCGAGGGGACAGGGAAGGTGAAAAACTGTTTTTT. Its protein is CASSRGDREGEKLFF.

The gene calls are TRBV15 and TRBJ2-5, with D maybe TRBD2 (6 bases). The CDR3 consists of 13 residues. Germline V gene lookup returns CDR1 LNHNV and CDR2 YYDKDF (reference sequence). V was trimmed by 8 bases and J by 5 bases, leaving 15 bases between them. DNA of the CDR3: TGTGCCACCCAGGAGTTAGCGGTCGAGACCCAGTACTTC. This codes for CATQELAVETQYF. Combining the CDR3 with reference TRBV15 and TRBJ2-5 gives the whole variable domain DAMVIQNPRYQVTQFGKPVTLSCSQTLNHNVMYWYQQKSSQAPKLLFHYYDKDFNNEADTPDNFQSRRPNTSFCFLDIRSPGLGDTAMYLCATQELAVETQYFGPGTRLLVL.

This clone was seen a handful of times. The genes are TRBV5-5 and TRBJ2-7; D gene uncertain. V dropped 0 bases and J dropped 0 bases, with 4 bases sitting between them. From germline, CDR1 is SGHKS and CDR2 YYEKEE (reference sequence). The CDR3 is 13 amino acids. The CDR3: CASSLDYSYEQYF. The CDR3 DNA follows: TGTGCCAGCAGCTTGGATTACTCCTACGAGCAGTACTTC.

The J gene is TRBJ1-2, the V gene TRBV6-4; 7 bases match TRBD1. Germline values: CDR1 MRHNA, CDR2 SNTAGT. The CDR3 sequence is 16 residues long. With 0 bases clipped from V and 6 bases from J, the junction kept 10 bases outside the gene matches. CDR3: CASSDSKKGAIDGYTF. CDR3 coding DNA: TGTGCCAGCAGTGACTCGAAAAAGGGGGCGATCGATGGCTACACCTTC.

This clone showed up just once. V gene TRBV28 combines with J gene TRBJ1-1, with D uncertain. Germline CDR1 and CDR2: MDHEN and SYDVKM. This CDR3 has 15 amino acids. Trimming took 5 bases from V and 0 from J, leaving 13 bases between them. The CDR3 here is CASSPPESMNTEAFF. The CDR3 DNA follows: TGTGCCAGCAGTCCCCCAGAAAGTATGAACACTGAAGCTTTCTTT.

V gene TRBV19 combines with J gene TRBJ2-7; the match to TRBD1 covers 7 bases. The CDR3 loop spans 14 amino acids. Trimming removed 1 base from V and 4 bases from J; junction bases left unmatched: 4. Germline CDR1 and CDR2: LNHDA and SQIVND (reference sequence). The CDR3 nucleotides are TGTGCCAGTAGTATAGTTGGGGGACAGTACGAGCAGTACTTC. Translation: CASSIVGGQYEQYF.

This chain links TRBV30 with TRBJ2-2, with 9 bases identical to TRBD1. Germline lookup yields CDR1 GTSNPN and CDR2 SVGIG (reference sequence). The junction had 5 bases not matched to a gene; V was cut back by 3 bases and J by 3 bases. This CDR3 is 15 amino acids long. The DNA of the CDR3 is TGTGCCTGGAGAGGACAGGGGTCGTACACCGGGGAGCTGTTTTTT. Protein product: CAWRGQGSYTGELFF.

The CDR3 DNA is TGTGCCAGCAGAATGATTCCGGGACAGATTAATGAAAAACTGTTTTTT. It is translated as CASRMIPGQINEKLFF. The chain joins TRBV28 to TRBJ1-4; 7 bases map to TRBD1. CDR1 MDHEN and CDR2 SYDVKM come from the germline V gene. The V segment lost 6 bases and the J segment 4 bases; nucleotides outside the gene matches: 11. The CDR3 is 16 amino acids.

A word on this clone: The junction departs from germline at one end; a sequencing error may be responsible. This chain links TRBV19 with TRBJ2-7; 10 positions match TRBD1. The CDR3 totals 15 residues. Germline CDR1 is LNHDA and CDR2 is SQIVND (reference sequence). As DNA, the CDR3 is TGTGCCAGCAGTACGGTACCCGGGACAGGGGCCGAGCAGTACTTC. This codes for CASSTVPGTGAEQYF.

This clone came up a few times. The chain links TRBV19 to TRBJ1-1; 8 bases line up with TRBD1. This CDR3 comprises 14 residues. J gave up 5 bases and V 3 bases, and 5 bases lay outside the gene matches. Germline CDR1 reads LNHDA; CDR2 reads SQIVND (reference sequence). CDR3 in amino acids: CASSIQGAFTEAFF. CDR3 in DNA: TGTGCCAGTAGTATTCAGGGGGCCTTTACTGAAGCTTTCTTT.

The chain is built from TRBV30 and TRBJ1-1, with D unresolved. V lost 2 bases and J 11 bases, leaving 15 bases between the germline ends. Per the germline V gene, CDR1 is GTSNPN and CDR2 is SVGIG (reference sequence). This CDR3 has 12 amino acids. CDR3 bases: TGTGCCTGGAGTACAGACGATCTTAAGGCTTTCTTT. Translation gives CAWSTDDLKAFF.

The chain links TRBV28 to TRBJ2-2; D is perhaps TRBD2 (6 bases). V shed 9 bases and J shed 4 bases, with 12 bases lying between them. This CDR3 region has 13 residues. Per germline, CDR1 MDHEN and CDR2 SYDVKM. CDR3 in amino acids: CASHAEGTGELFF. The CDR3 nucleotides read TGTGCCAGTCACGCGGAGGGCACCGGGGAGCTGTTTTTT. Full variable domain (rest looked up from reference TRBV28 and TRBJ2-2): DVKVTQSSRYLVKRTGEKVFLECVQDMDHENMFWYRQDPGLGLRLIYFSYDVKMKEKGDIPEGYSVSREKKERFSLILESASTNQTSMYLCASHAEGTGELFFGEGSRLTVL.

V is TRBV6-5 and J is TRBJ2-5; D gene unclear. The V gene lost 6 bases and the J gene lost 2 bases, with 10 bases spanning the gap. Per the germline V gene, CDR1 is MNHEY and CDR2 is SVGAGI. The CDR3 sequence is 13 residues long. This chain's CDR3 is CASSRRVQETQYF. DNA of the CDR3: TGTGCCAGCAGCCGCCGGGTGCAAGAGACCCAGTACTTC.

This clone was picked up one time. The V gene is TRBV24-1, the J gene TRBJ1-3; D unclear. Deletions cut 4 bases from V and 4 bases from J, with 7 bases between. Germline V gives CDR1 KGHDR, CDR2 SFDVKD. The CDR3 spans 13 residues. The DNA of the CDR3 is TGTGCCACCAGTGACTCGGGGGGAAACACCATATATTTT. This gives the protein CATSDSGGNTIYF.

V is TRBV19 and J is TRBJ1-5; 7 positions agree with TRBD1. The CDR3 has 14 residues. Germline assignment: CDR1 LNHDA and CDR2 SQIVND (reference sequence). The junction had 4 bases not matched to a gene; V was cut back by 6 bases and J by 2 bases. The CDR3 loop reads CASRFTGGNQPQHF. The CDR3 DNA reads as TGTGCCAGTAGATTCACAGGGGGCAATCAGCCCCAGCATTTT.

In its sample, this clone was seen once. V gene TRBV6-5 combines with J gene TRBJ1-1; D is unresolved. V was trimmed by 7 bases and J by 1 base, leaving 10 bases between them. The CDR3 extends over 13 amino acids. Germline V gene data show CDR1 as MNHEY and CDR2 as SVGAGI. The CDR3 protein is CASKAGQNTEAFF. CDR3 nucleotides: TGTGCCAGCAAGGCGGGTCAGAACACTGAAGCTTTCTTT.

V is TRBV2 and J is TRBJ2-7, with TRBD2 as a possible D gene (5 bases). The CDR3 sequence is 13 residues long. Trimming removed 8 bases at V and 7 bases at J, with 18 bases between. The germline V gene has CDR1 SNHLY and CDR2 FYNNEI. The CDR3: CASGGRESGEQYF. As DNA, the CDR3 is TGTGCCAGCGGTGGTCGGGAATCTGGAGAGCAGTACTTC.

The V and J genes are TRBV5-1 and TRBJ2-2; tentative D call: TRBD1 (6 bases). The CDR3 is 16 residues long. CDR1 is SGHRS, CDR2 YFSETQ, per germline. Trimming shortened V by 0 bases and J by 6 bases, and 15 bases separated the two germline ends. The DNA for the CDR3 is TGCGCCAGCAGCTTGGTCCCGGACAGAAACGCCGGGGAGCTGTTTTTT. Residues: CASSLVPDRNAGELFF.

This chain's CDR3 is CSVSGQGLVRAFF. The DNA of the CDR3 is TGCAGCGTTTCTGGACAGGGGCTCGTTCGGGCTTTCTTT. The chain employs TRBV29-1 and TRBJ1-1; 9 bases map to TRBD1. The CDR3 runs to 13 residues. Germline values: CDR1 SQVTM, CDR2 ANQGSEA. With V trimmed by 5 bases and J by 11 bases, 12 bases remained unmatched.

This chain connects TRBV4-2 to TRBJ2-5, with 11 bases matching TRBD2. After removal of 6 bases from V and 1 base from J, the junction contained 10 bases not matched to a gene. CDR3 size: 17 residues. CDR1 is LGHNA and CDR2 is YNFKEQ in the germline V gene. As DNA, the CDR3 is TGTGCCAGCAGTCCAGGGACTAGCGGAGGGGGCCAAGAGACCCAGTACTTC. Its translation is CASSPGTSGGGQETQYF.

This sequence joins TRBV3-1 (or the pseudogene TRBV3-2) and TRBJ2-7, with D tentatively TRBD1 (6 bases). V lost 4 bases and J lost 0, with 13 bases in between. The CDR3 spans 15 residues. The V gene's germline CDR1 is LGHDT and CDR2 YNNKEL (reference sequence). As DNA, the CDR3 is TGTGCCAGCAGCCGGGTAGACAGGAGCTCCTACGAGCAGTACTTC. It codes for CASSRVDRSSYEQYF.

V and J are TRBV6-5 and TRBJ1-1, with D unresolved. Germline values: CDR1 MNHEY, CDR2 SVGAGI. The CDR3 covers 14 residues. The ends were cut back, 0 bases at V and 1 base at J, with 6 bases in the middle. The DNA for the CDR3 is TGTGCCAGCAGTTACTCGAGCCCGAACACTGAAGCTTTCTTT. It translates to CASSYSSPNTEAFF.